The sequence of this TCR beta chain was determined in a study of CD8 T cells in ankylosing spondylitis. The V and J ends lost 0 bases and 4 bases, in that order; junction bases with no gene match: 18. This CDR3 has 22 amino acids. The germline V gene encodes CDR1 SGHRS and CDR2 YFSETQ. Findings of the study overall: A motif in TCR beta, a set of under 10 highly homologous variants, appeared characteristic of ankylosing spondylitis blood. Matched synovial fluid from ankylosing spondylitis patients was reported to be enriched for disease-linked clones. Earlier authors reported some of these motif variants in reactive arthritis synovial fluid and blood.

Researchers built TCR beta libraries using quantitative 5'-RACE with molecular barcodes. TCRdb analysed the 5' RACE reads with MiXCR anew, one entry per CDR3 protein. Of a few hundred thousand distinct CDR3 sequences in the sample, under 8.5% were seen once. Remarks on this clonotype: No antigen is known for it.

This receptor was taken from a male donor with ankylosing spondylitis. What was sequenced was blood, either unsorted or a sorted T cell fraction (not recorded which). This chain uses TRBV5-1 with TRBJ2-1; 14 bases map to TRBD2. The CDR3 is CASSLDYSRGLAGGGGYNEQFF. In nucleotides, the CDR3 is TGCGCCAGCAGCTTGGATTATTCTAGAGGACTAGCGGGAGGTGGAGGTTACAATGAGCAGTTCTTC.